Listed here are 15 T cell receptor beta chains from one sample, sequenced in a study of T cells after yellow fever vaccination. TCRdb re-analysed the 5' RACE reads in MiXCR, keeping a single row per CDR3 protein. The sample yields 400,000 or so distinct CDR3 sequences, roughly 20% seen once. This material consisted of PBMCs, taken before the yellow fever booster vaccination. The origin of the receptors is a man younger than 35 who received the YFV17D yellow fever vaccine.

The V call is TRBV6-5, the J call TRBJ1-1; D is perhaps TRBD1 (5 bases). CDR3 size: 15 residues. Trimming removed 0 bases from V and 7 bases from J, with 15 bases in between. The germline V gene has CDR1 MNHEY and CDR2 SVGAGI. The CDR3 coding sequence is TGTGCCAGCAGTTACTCCGGGGGGGGAGCTTTTGAAGCTTTCTTT. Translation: CASSYSGGGAFEAFF.

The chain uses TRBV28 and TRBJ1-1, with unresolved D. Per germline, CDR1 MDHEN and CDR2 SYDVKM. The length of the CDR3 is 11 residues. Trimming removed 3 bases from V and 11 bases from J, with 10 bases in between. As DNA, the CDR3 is TGTGCCAGCAGTTTTGAGCGGAGGGCTTTCTTT. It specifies CASSFERRAFF.

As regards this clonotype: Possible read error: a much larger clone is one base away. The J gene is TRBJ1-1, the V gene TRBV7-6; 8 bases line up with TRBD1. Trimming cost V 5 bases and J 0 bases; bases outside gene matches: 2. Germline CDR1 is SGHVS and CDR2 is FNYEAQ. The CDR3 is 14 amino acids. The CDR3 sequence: CASSMGQVNTEAFF. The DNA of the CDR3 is TGTGCCAGCAGCATGGGACAGGTGAACACTGAAGCTTTCTTT.

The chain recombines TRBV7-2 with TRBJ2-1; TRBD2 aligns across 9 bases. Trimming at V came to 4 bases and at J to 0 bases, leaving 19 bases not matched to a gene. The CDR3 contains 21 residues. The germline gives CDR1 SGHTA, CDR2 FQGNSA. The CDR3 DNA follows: TGTGCCAGCAGCTCCAGCCCATATAGCGGGGGCGCTTTGAGCTCCTACAATGAGCAGTTCTTC. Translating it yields CASSSSPYSGGALSSYNEQFF. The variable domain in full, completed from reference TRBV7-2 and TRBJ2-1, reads GAGVSQSPSNKVTEKGKDVELRCDPISGHTALYWYRQSLGQGLEFLIYFQGNSAPDKSGLPSDRFSAERTGGSVSTLTIQRTQQEDSAVYLCASSSSPYSGGALSSYNEQFFGPGTRLTVL.

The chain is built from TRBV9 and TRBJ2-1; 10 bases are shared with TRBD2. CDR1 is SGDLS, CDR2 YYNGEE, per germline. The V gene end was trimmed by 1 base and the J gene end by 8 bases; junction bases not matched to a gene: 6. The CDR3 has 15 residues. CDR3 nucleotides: TGTGCCAGCAGCGTATGGGCTAGCGGGGGTGATGAGCAGTTCTTC. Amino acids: CASSVWASGGDEQFF.

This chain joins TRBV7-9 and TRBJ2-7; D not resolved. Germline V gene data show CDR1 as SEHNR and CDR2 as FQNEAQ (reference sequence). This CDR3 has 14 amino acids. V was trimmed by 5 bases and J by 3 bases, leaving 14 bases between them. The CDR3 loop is CASSPGLSLYEQYF. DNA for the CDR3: TGTGCCAGCAGCCCGGGCCTTTCCCTCTACGAGCAGTACTTC.

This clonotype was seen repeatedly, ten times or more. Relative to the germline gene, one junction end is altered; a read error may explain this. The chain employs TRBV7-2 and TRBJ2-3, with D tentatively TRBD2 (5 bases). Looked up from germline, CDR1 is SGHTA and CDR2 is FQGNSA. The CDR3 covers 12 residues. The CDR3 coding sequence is TGTGCCAGCAGCATAGCGACAGATACGCAGTATTTT. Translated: CASSIATDTQYF.

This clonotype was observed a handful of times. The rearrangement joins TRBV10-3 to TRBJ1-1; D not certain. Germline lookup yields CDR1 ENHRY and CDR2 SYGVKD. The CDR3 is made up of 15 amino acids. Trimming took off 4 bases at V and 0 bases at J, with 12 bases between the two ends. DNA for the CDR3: TGTGCCATCAGTGGAAGAGACAACATGAACACTGAAGCTTTCTTT. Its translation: CAISGRDNMNTEAFF.

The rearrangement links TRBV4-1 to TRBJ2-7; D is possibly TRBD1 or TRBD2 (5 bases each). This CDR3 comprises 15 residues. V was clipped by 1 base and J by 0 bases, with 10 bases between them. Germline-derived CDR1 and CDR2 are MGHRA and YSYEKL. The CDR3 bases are TGCGCCAGCAGCCAAGTGCCAGGGAGCTCCTACGAGCAGTACTTC. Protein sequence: CASSQVPGSSYEQYF.

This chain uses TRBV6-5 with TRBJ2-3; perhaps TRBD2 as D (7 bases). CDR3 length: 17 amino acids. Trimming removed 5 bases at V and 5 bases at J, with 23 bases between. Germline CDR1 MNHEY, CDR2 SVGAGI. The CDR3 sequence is CASSPTPPGGHRDTQYF. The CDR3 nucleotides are TGTGCCAGCAGTCCGACTCCCCCGGGGGGCCATCGAGATACGCAGTATTTT.

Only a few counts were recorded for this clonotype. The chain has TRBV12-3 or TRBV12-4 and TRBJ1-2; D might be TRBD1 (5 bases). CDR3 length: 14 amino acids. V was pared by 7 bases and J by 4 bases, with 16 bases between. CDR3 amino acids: CASIPGPRIYGYTF. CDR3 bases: TGTGCCAGCATCCCGGGACCGAGAATCTATGGCTACACCTTC.

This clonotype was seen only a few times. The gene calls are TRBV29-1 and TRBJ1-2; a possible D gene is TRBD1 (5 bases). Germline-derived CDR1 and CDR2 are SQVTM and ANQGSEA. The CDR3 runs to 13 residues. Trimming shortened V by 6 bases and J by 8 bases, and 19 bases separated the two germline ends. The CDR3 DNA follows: TGCAGCGTCGAGACAGACTTCCTATTGGGCTACACCTTC. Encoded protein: CSVETDFLLGYTF.

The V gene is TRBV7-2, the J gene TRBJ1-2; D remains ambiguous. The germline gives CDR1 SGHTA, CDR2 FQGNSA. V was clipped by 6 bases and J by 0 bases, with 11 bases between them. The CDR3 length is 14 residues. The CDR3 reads CASSTRLANYGYTF. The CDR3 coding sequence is TGTGCCAGCAGTACCAGGTTGGCTAACTATGGCTACACCTTC.

The CDR3 loop is CSGTSGGSEKLFF. CDR3 bases: TGCAGCGGTACCTCGGGGGGCTCTGAAAAACTGTTTTTT. V and J are TRBV20-1 and TRBJ1-4; perhaps TRBD1 as D (6 bases). The CDR3 spans 13 residues. Germline-derived CDR1 and CDR2 are DFQATT and SNEGSKA (reference sequence).

The DNA of the CDR3 is TGCGCCAGCAGCGTGGGGGGGGCGGACTATGGCTACACCTTC. This codes for CASSVGGADYGYTF. The chain couples TRBV5-1 to TRBJ1-2; the D gene is possibly TRBD1 (6 bases). V lost 4 bases and J 3 bases, leaving 13 bases between the germline ends. The CDR3 length is 14 residues. Germline CDR1 SGHRS, CDR2 YFSETQ.